This T cell receptor (beta chain) was recovered during a study of CD8 T cells in ankylosing spondylitis (dated by TCRdb to 2016 to 2017). As for the study more broadly: T cell receptor beta repertoires were profiled in healthy donors and ankylosing spondylitis patients so that disease-linked TCR variants could be found. The full study cohort was made up of 25 ankylosing spondylitis patients and 108 healthy donors. Peripheral blood was sampled, and synovial fluid was also collected from ankylosing spondylitis patients. The paper as a whole reports these results and caveats: Some of the motif variants had been reported before in the synovial fluid and blood of reactive arthritis patients, a finding that suggests common disease-initiation mechanisms. A TCR beta motif made up of several highly homologous amino acid variants appeared to be characteristic of blood from ankylosing spondylitis patients. According to the report, matched synovial fluid samples from ankylosing spondylitis patients were significantly enriched for the disease-linked clones. The disease-linked clones showed a CD8+ phenotype and occurred at relatively low frequencies in peripheral blood.

V is pruned by 4 bases and J by 5 bases, leaving 2 bases of the junction without a gene match. The cysteine opens and the phenylalanine closes a CDR3 of 12 amino acids. The entry retains the CDR3 DNA only, 36 bases that are in frame from base 1. CDR1 and CDR2, per the germline V gene, are SGHDT and YYEEEE. With respect to this clonotype: The antigen it recognizes is unknown. There are no base qualities to consult, and no much larger clone falls within one base.

Data came from an Illumina HiSeq 2500. Quantitative 5'-RACE with molecular barcodes was the method used to prepare the TCR beta libraries. Regarding the original processing steps: A new computational method, built on a probabilistic model of VDJ rearrangement, was used to identify disease-linked TCR variants. TCRdb reanalyzed the raw reads on its own, using fastp at Q25 for trimming and MiXCR for clone calling, and kept in-frame beta chains. When rows share a CDR3 protein, they turn into one entry using the most common DNA and genes. TCRdb, not the original authors, processed these V and J calls. The sample table records approximately 400,000 distinct CDR3 sequences; roughly 18% of these occur just once. The ten most abundant clones make up 0.85% to 1.3% of the sample.

The TCR sequence derives from a male donor with ankylosing spondylitis. The sample comprised blood, either unsorted or a sorted T cell fraction (not recorded which). In this chain, TRBV5-6 is recombined with TRBJ1-2, with 7 middle bases fitting TRBD1. The CDR3 region has the sequence CASSGTAYGYTF. The nucleotide sequence is given as TGTGCCAGCAGCGGGACAGCATATGGCTACACCTTC.